This paragraph covers one T cell receptor (beta chain) sequence. Germline values: CDR1 SQVTM, CDR2 ANQGSEA. The V gene lost 5 bases and the J gene lost 3 bases, with 8 bases spanning the gap. The CDR3 runs 11 residues. Preparation of the TCRbeta library was carried out with unique molecular identifiers. TCRdb re-called the PCR reads with MiXCR, one entry per CDR3 protein. The table shows hundreds of thousands of distinct CDR3 sequences, with around 13% occurring only once. This specimen comes from a study of T-cell reconstitution after alpha-beta-depleted transplantation in children. This clonotype was obtained from a girl aged 2 to 9 with congenital amegakaryocytic thrombocytopenia, due to receive a stem cell transplant. Sequenced here: PBMCs, sampled before TCRalphabeta/CD19-depleted stem cell transplant. The rearrangement uses TRBV29-1 and TRBJ2-7; possibly TRBD1 for D (6 bases). The CDR3 region has the DNA TGCAGCGTTAGGACAGACTACGAGCAGTACTTC. Its translation is CSVRTDYEQYF.